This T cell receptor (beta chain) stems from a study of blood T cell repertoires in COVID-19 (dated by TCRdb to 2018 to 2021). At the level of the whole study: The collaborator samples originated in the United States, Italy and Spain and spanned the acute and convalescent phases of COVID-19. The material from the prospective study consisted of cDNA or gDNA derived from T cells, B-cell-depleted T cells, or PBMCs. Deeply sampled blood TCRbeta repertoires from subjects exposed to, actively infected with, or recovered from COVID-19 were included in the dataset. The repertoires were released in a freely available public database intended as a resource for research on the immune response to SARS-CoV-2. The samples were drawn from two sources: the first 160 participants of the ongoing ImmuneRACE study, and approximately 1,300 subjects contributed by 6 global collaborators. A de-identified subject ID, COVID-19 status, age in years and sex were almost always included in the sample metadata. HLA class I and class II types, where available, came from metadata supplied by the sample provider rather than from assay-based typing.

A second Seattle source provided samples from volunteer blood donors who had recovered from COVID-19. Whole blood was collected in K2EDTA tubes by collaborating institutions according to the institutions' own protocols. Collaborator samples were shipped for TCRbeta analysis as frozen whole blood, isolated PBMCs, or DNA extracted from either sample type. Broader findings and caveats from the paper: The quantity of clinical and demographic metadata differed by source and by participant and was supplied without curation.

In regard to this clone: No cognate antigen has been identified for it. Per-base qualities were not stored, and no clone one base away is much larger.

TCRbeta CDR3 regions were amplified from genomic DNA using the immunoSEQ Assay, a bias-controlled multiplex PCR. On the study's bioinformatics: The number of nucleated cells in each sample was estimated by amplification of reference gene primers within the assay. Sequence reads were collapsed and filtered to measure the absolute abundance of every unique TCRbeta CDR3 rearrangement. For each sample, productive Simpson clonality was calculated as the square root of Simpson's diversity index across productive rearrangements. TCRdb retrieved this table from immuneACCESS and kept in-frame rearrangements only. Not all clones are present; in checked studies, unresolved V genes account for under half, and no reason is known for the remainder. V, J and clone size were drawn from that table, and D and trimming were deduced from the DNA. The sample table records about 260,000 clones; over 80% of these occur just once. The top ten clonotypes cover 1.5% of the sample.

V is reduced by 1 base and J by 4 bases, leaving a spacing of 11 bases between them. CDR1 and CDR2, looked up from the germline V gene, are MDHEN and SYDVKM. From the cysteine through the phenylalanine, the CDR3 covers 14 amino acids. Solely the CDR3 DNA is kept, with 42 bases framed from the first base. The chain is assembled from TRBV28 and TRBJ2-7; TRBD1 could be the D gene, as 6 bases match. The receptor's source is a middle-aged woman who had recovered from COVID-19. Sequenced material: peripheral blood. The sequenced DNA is TGTGCCAGCAGTTTATACAGGGTTCTGTACGAGCAGTACTTC. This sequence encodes CASSLYRVLYEQYF.